The clone carrying this TCR beta chain has only one observation. Its antigen is not identified. The data belong to a study of graft-versus-host responses after intestinal transplantation. Study background: Transplants were multivisceral, liver-intestinal, or isolated intestinal. Anti-thymocyte globulin induction, then tacrolimus and steroids for roughly 3 years, went to all recipients. Study outcomes and limitations: Ileal or blood samples showed some GvH clones first, and such clones were also found in recipient marrow.

The CDR3 is 15 amino acids. V lost 1 base to trimming and J lost 4 bases, with 10 bases between them. Germline loops: CDR1 MDHEN, CDR2 SYDVKM. Some clones are missing from TCRdb's copy, which holds only in-frame ones; the method was immunoSEQ multiplex PCR. Here the sample spans 15,000 or so clones, around nine tenths being singletons. Sequences were derived from PBMCs, sampled 110 days after intestinal transplant. This chain connects TRBV28 to TRBJ2-2; D call uncertain. The TCR comes from a human patient who received an intestinal transplant, so some T cells may come from the graft donor. The CDR3 sequence: CASSLSRGPTGELFF. The CDR3 DNA sequence: TGTGCCAGCAGTTTATCCAGAGGCCCCACCGGGGAGCTGTTTTTT.